Detailed here is one TCR beta chain. The record originates from a study of T cell responses to AZD1222 COVID-19 vaccine. Germline V gives CDR1 MNHEY, CDR2 SMNVEV (reference sequence). The V end lost 5 bases, the J end lost 8 bases, and 21 bases lay between the germline ends. There are 15 residues in the CDR3. Profiling relied on immunoSEQ multiplex PCR, and the TCRdb table lists in-frame clones only, not all of them. The data show around 190,000 clones, approximately 94% seen once. The chain combines TRBV27 with TRBJ1-2; D not resolved. This sequence originates from an adult who received the AZD1222 COVID-19 vaccine. The input for sequencing was peripheral blood, taken 28 days after the second AZD1222 dose. Here the CDR3 DNA reads TGTGCCAGCAGTCCACAGACCTACGGACTGGGCGGCTACACCTTC. This codes for CASSPQTYGLGGYTF.